Given below is one T cell receptor beta chain in context. Its matching antigen is unknown. The repertoire was sequenced with immunoSEQ multiplex PCR; TCRdb's copy has only in-frame clones and lacks some. The profile shows roughly 48,000 clones, 80% to 90% of them singletons. The data originate from a study of OX40 agonist ivuxolimab in advanced cancers. Study-level information: Therapy given before enrollment (anti-PD-1, anti-PD-L1 or anti-CTLA-4) was allowed, and over 35% had some.

Germline lookup yields CDR1 SGHTA and CDR2 FQGTGA. The CDR3 totals 13 residues. The V gene lost 2 bases and the J gene lost 7 bases, with 12 bases spanning the gap. Points from the study as a whole: At doses 0.1 to 3.0 mg/kg, CD4+ and CD8+ clones expanded. The average count of expanded clones was higher among CD8+ T cells than among CD4+. Normalized T-cell clonal expansion was also low in some nonresponders.

The chain combines TRBV7-3 with TRBJ2-7; D perhaps matches TRBD1 (5 bases). The sequence was collected from an adult with an advanced solid tumor such as melanoma, head and neck, liver or kidney cancer. The sequencing used CD4+ or CD8+ T cells sorted from blood, collected in a trial of the OX40 agonist ivuxolimab. In DNA, the CDR3 is TGTGCCAGCAGCTTAGGGGCCCCCACTGAGCAGTACTTC. This encodes CASSLGAPTEQYF.